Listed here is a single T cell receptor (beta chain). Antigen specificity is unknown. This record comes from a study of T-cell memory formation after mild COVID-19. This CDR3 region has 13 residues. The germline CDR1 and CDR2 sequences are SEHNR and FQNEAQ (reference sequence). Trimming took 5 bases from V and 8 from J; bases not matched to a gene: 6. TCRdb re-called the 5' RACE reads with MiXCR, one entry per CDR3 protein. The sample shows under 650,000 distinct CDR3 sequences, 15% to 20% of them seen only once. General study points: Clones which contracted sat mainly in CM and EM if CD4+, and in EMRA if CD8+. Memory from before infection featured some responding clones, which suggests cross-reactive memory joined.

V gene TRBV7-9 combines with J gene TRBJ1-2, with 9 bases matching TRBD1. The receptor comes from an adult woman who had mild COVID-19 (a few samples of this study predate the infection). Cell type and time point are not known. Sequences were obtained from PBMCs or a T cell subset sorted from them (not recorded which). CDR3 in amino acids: CASSRGQGGGYTF. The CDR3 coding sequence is TGTGCCAGCAGCCGGGGACAGGGCGGAGGCTACACCTTC. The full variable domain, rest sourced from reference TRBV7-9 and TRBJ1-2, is DTGVSQNPRHKITKRGQNVTFRCDPISEHNRLYWYRQTLGQGPEFLTYFQNEAQLEKSRLLSDRFSAERPKGSFSTLEIQRTEQGDSAMYLCASSRGQGGGYTFGSGTRLTVV.